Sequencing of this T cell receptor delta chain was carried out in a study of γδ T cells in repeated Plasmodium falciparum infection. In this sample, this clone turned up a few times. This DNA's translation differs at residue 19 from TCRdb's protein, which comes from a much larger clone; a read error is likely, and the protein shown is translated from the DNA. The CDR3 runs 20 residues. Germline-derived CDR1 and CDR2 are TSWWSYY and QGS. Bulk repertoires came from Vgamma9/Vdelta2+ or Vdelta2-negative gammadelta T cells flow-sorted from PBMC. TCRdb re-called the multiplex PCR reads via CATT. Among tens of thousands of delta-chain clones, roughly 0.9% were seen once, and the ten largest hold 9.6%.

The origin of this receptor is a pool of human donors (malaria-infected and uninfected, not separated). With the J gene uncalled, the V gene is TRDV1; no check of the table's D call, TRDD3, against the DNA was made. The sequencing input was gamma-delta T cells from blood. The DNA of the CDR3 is TGTGCTCTTGGGGACCAGTTTCCTGCGTGGGGGATACATTACACCGATAAACTCACCTTT. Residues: CALGDQFPAWGIHYTDKLTF.